The entry below gives a single T cell receptor (beta chain) sequence along with its context. The target antigen is unknown. This entry is derived from a study of cytomegalovirus exposure and HLA in healthy donors. Study-level background: Unique TCRs numbering around 80 million, obtained from HLA-typed donors, made up an early data release. General study findings and limits: Overall, about 160 TCR beta chains were annotated as cytomegalovirus-associated. Analyses of presence/absence relied on an assumption of roughly uniform sequencing depth across donors.

From germline, CDR1 is MNHNY and CDR2 SVGAGI (reference sequence). The CDR3 spans 13 residues. V lost 11 bases, J lost 0 bases, and 6 bases stayed unmatched. Primers: 60 Vbeta forward and 13 Jbeta reverse. Sequencing was performed with immunoSEQ multiplex PCR; in TCRdb, only in-frame clones are kept and a portion is missing. The table lists over 75,000 clones. The V call is TRBV6-6, the J call TRBJ1-1, with 7 nucleotides matching TRBD1. This sequence originates from a middle-aged man in good health and CMV-seronegative. The specimen was PBMCs. CDR3 in DNA: TGTGCCGCAGGGACAGACATGAACACTGAAGCTTTCTTT. This codes for CAAGTDMNTEAFF.